A selection of T cell receptor beta chains follows, all from one sample in a study of T cell responses to AZD1222 COVID-19 vaccine. Generated by immunoSEQ multiplex PCR, the TCRdb table keeps only in-frame clones and is missing some. The top ten hold about a third of the sample, which has 43,000 or so clones, about nine tenths seen once. The sample consisted of peripheral blood, taken 28 days after the second AZD1222 dose. These receptors were taken from an adult who received the AZD1222 COVID-19 vaccine. CDR3s include the opening cysteine and the closing phenylalanine or tryptophan. The D gene is left open where the match is weak. The size entry is marked missing in some rows and otherwise reads once, few, many or a size class.

d_gene: NA; j_gene: TRBJ1-3; abundance: NA; v_gene: TRBV4-3; CDR3aa: CASSQEALESAPGNTIYF; CDR3nt: TGCGCCAGCAGCCAAGAAGCACTGGAATCGGCCCCTGGAAACACCATATATTTT
d_gene: NA; j_gene: TRBJ1-6; abundance: NA; v_gene: TRBV27; CDR3aa: CASSARNSPLHF; CDR3nt: TGTGCCAGCAGTGCAAGAAATTCACCCCTCCACTTT
d_gene: NA; j_gene: TRBJ1-3; abundance: NA; v_gene: TRBV30; CDR3aa: CAWRLGNTIYF; CDR3nt: TGTGCCTGGAGGTTAGGAAACACCATATATTTT
d_gene: NA; j_gene: TRBJ1-2; abundance: NA; v_gene: TRBV29-1; CDR3aa: CSVDSWERQYGYTF; CDR3nt: TGCAGCGTTGACTCGTGGGAGAGACAGTATGGCTACACCTTC
d_gene: NA; j_gene: TRBJ2-2; abundance: NA; v_gene: TRBV25-1; CDR3aa: CASSDWGNTGELFF; CDR3nt: TGTGCCAGCAGTGACTGGGGAAACACCGGGGAGCTGTTTTTT
d_gene: NA; j_gene: TRBJ1-5; abundance: NA; v_gene: TRBV6-2/TRBV6-3; CDR3aa: CASSYSESNQPQHF; CDR3nt: TGTGCCAGCAGTTACTCGGAAAGCAATCAGCCCCAGCATTTT
d_gene: TRBD1; j_gene: TRBJ1-6; abundance: NA; v_gene: TRBV6-1; CDR3aa: CASSERDRGRNSPLHF; CDR3nt: TGTGCCAGCAGTGAGCGGGACAGGGGCCGAAATTCACCCCTCCACTTT
d_gene: NA; j_gene: TRBJ2-3; abundance: NA; v_gene: TRBV10-3; CDR3aa: CATIHPSTDTQYF; CDR3nt: TGTGCCACCATTCACCCAAGCACAGATACGCAGTATTTT
d_gene: NA; j_gene: TRBJ1-1; abundance: NA; v_gene: TRBV6-5; CDR3aa: CASRYLGKVDTEAFF; CDR3nt: TGTGCCAGCAGGTACCTCGGGAAGGTAGATACTGAAGCTTTCTTT
d_gene: NA; j_gene: TRBJ2-7; abundance: NA; v_gene: TRBV7-2; CDR3aa: CASSSRKEGYEQYF; CDR3nt: TGTGCCAGCAGCTCGAGAAAAGAGGGGTACGAGCAGTACTTC
d_gene: TRBD2; j_gene: TRBJ2-1; abundance: NA; v_gene: TRBV19; CDR3aa: CASSPKGRSGGWNEQFF; CDR3nt: TGTGCCAGTAGTCCCAAAGGGAGGAGCGGGGGTTGGAATGAGCAGTTCTTC
d_gene: NA; j_gene: TRBJ2-1; abundance: NA; v_gene: TRBV12-3/TRBV12-4; CDR3aa: CASSLIGANEQFF; CDR3nt: TGTGCCAGCAGTTTAATAGGGGCTAATGAGCAGTTCTTC
d_gene: NA; j_gene: TRBJ2-3; abundance: NA; v_gene: TRBV3-1/TRBV3-2; CDR3aa: CASSPGGDTQYF; CDR3nt: TGTGCCAGCAGCCCCGGCGGAGATACGCAGTATTTT
d_gene: NA; j_gene: TRBJ1-1; abundance: NA; v_gene: TRBV21-1; CDR3aa: CASSKVPGPGNTEAFF; CDR3nt: TGTGCCAGCAGCAAAGTTCCGGGGCCGGGTAACACTGAAGCTTTCTTT
d_gene: TRBD1; j_gene: TRBJ1-3; abundance: NA; v_gene: TRBV5-6; CDR3aa: CASSLGQGDSGNTIYF; CDR3nt: TGTGCCAGCAGCTTGGGCCAGGGGGACTCTGGAAACACCATATATTTT
d_gene: NA; j_gene: TRBJ2-3; abundance: NA; v_gene: TRBV7-2; CDR3aa: CASSSTTHTDTQYF; CDR3nt: TGTGCCAGCAGCTCAACGACACACACAGATACGCAGTATTTT
d_gene: NA; j_gene: TRBJ1-2; abundance: NA; v_gene: TRBV6-5; CDR3aa: CASEENYGYTF; CDR3nt: TGTGCCAGCGAGGAAAACTATGGCTACACCTTC
d_gene: NA; j_gene: TRBJ2-2; abundance: once; v_gene: TRBV9; CDR3aa: CASSVAVGELFF; CDR3nt: TGTGCCAGCAGCGTAGCAGTTGGGGAGCTGTTTTTT
d_gene: NA; j_gene: TRBJ1-1; abundance: NA; v_gene: TRBV3-1/TRBV3-2; CDR3aa: CASSQRGMGNTEAFF; CDR3nt: TGTGCCAGCAGCCAACGAGGTATGGGGAACACTGAAGCTTTCTTT